This T cell receptor (beta chain) derives from a study of cytomegalovirus exposure and HLA in healthy donors. Study results and limitations: It was confirmed in vitro that a few of the CMV-associated chains were specific for CMV antigens.

J was trimmed by 3 bases and V by 5 bases; bases with no gene match: 14. This CDR3 has 17 residues. Germline CDR1 reads SGHTA; CDR2 reads FQGTGA. The protocol was immunoSEQ multiplex PCR, while the TCRdb copy is restricted to in-frame clones and leaves out a portion. The data hold approximately 180,000 clones, with 86% observed a single time. A note on this clone: What it binds is not known.

This TCR was recovered from a man aged 18 to 30 in good health and CMV-seropositive. This rearrangement joins TRBV7-3 to TRBJ2-3, with 7 bases lining up with TRBD1. Specimen: PBMCs. CDR3 sequence (DNA): TGTGCCAGCAGCCAAAGGGGTTGGGGACAGTTAACAGATACGCAGTATTTT. Its protein product is CASSQRGWGQLTDTQYF.